This TCR beta chain stems from a study of a mutant IDH1 vaccine in newly diagnosed glioma (dated by TCRdb to the early 2020s). For the study in its entirety: Patients were given eight vaccinations, in weeks 1, 3, 5, 7, 11, 15, 19 and 23, which matched visits V03 through V10. Before enrollment, patients had received standard therapy of radiotherapy alone, temozolomide alone, or radiochemotherapy with temozolomide; most received the combination. Of the approximately 33 treated patients, around 62% were male and roughly 38% were female, and a mean age of 40.4 years was recorded. Vaccination was initiated 4-6 weeks after radiotherapy alone, or concurrently with temozolomide cycles in the chemotherapy-containing groups. Six visits were used for peripheral blood collection: V03 (baseline), V05, V07, V10, V12 and V13. Longitudinal TCRB deep sequencing was done for 25 to 30 treated patients, wherever samples were available for exploratory analyses.

In light of the paper, this sample's time point label describes: week 23, last vaccination. A 20-mer mutant IDH1 peptide at 300 micrograms in Montanide made up each vaccine dose, which was injected subcutaneously together with topical imiquimod. Donors had newly diagnosed WHO grade 3 or 4 IDH1-mutant astrocytomas with loss of nuclear ATRX. The samples were drawn from NOA16, a multicentre, single-arm, open-label phase I trial in Germany that tested a mutant IDH1 peptide vaccine in humans for the first time. The DNeasy Blood and Tissue Kit was used to extract genomic DNA from EDTA blood for TCRB sequencing. CDR1 and CDR2 are read off the germline V gene as MDHEN and SYDVKM. The CDR3 spans 13 residues, from the cysteine through the phenylalanine. Only the CDR3 DNA is retained, 39 bases long and in frame from the first base. Trimming takes 11 bases from V and 1 base from J, and the germline ends sit 14 bases apart.

In this sample, this clone turned up a few times. It lacks a known antigen. No base-level quality is on record; no much larger clone is a single base apart. The method was the immunoSEQ multiplex PCR assay. Following the manufacturer's protocol, the hsTCRB Kit was used to amplify rearranged TCR beta chain sequences. An Illumina MiSeq was used to sequence the TCRB libraries. The authors processed their data as follows. The kit vendor's proprietary platform handled demultiplexing, trimming and gene mapping. The clones in this table, taken by TCRdb from immuneACCESS, are in-frame only. Not every clone is retained; where verified, under half of the shortfall comes from an unresolved V gene, and the cause of the rest is unknown. That table gives V, J and clone size, and the DNA gave D and trimming. The sample yields around 76,000 clones; 75% to 90% were counted once. The top ten clones comprise around 0.73% of the sample.

Overall results and qualifications from the work: Immune responses induced by the vaccine were seen in over 90% of patients across multiple MHC alleles. Availability determined which PBMC samples were chosen for TCRB deep sequencing. According to the authors, sample limitations meant that analyses of patient blood samples could not be reproduced. Changes in the top peripheral T cell clonotypes picked up by TCRB sequencing did not appear to be linked to pseudoprogression.

The TCR was taken from a woman in her 50s with glioma. This receptor chain uses TRBV28 and TRBJ1-1; the D gene is possibly TRBD1, with 5 bases matching. The sample in question was PBMCs, obtained from a glioma patient whose treatment included an IDH1 peptide vaccine. The CDR3 amino acid sequence is: CASRGPRNTEAFF. At the DNA level, the sequence is TGTGCCTCTAGGGGCCCCCGGAACACTGAAGCTTTCTTT.